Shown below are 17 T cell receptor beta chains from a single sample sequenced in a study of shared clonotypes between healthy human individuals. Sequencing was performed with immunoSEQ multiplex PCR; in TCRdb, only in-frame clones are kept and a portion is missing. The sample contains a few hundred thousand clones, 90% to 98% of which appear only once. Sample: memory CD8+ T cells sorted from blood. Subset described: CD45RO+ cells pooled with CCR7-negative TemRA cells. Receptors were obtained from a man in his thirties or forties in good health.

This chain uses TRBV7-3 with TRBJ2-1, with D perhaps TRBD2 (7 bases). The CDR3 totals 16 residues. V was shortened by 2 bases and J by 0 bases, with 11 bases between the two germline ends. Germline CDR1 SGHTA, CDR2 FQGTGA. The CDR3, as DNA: TGTGCCAGCAGCTTAGCGGGGGCTAGCTCCTACAATGAGCAGTTCTTC. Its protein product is CASSLAGASSYNEQFF.

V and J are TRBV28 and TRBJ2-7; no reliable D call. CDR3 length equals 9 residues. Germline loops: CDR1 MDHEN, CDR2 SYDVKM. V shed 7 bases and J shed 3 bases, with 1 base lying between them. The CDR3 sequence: CASNYEQYF. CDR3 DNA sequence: TGTGCCAGCAACTACGAGCAGTACTTC.

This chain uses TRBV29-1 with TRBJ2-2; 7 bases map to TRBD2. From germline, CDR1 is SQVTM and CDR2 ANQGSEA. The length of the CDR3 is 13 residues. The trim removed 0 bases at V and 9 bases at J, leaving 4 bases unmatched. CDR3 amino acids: CSVEDPSGRELFF. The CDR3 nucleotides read TGCAGCGTTGAAGATCCTAGCGGCCGGGAGCTGTTTTTT.

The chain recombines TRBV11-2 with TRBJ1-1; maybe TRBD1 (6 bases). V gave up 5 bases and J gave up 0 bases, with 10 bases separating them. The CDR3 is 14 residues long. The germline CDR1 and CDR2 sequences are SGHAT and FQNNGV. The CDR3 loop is CASSLGTLNTEAFF. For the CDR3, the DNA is TGTGCCAGCAGCCTCGGGACATTGAACACTGAAGCTTTCTTT.

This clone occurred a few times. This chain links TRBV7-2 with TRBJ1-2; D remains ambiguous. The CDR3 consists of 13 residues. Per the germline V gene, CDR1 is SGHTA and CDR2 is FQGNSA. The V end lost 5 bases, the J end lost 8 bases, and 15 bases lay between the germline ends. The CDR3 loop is CASSDTVGLGYTF. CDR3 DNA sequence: TGTGCCAGCAGCGATACAGTGGGTTTGGGCTACACCTTC. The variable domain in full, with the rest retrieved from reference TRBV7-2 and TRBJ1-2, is GAGVSQSPSNKVTEKGKDVELRCDPISGHTALYWYRQSLGQGLEFLIYFQGNSAPDKSGLPSDRFSAERTGGSVSTLTIQRTQQEDSAVYLCASSDTVGLGYTFGSGTRLTVV.

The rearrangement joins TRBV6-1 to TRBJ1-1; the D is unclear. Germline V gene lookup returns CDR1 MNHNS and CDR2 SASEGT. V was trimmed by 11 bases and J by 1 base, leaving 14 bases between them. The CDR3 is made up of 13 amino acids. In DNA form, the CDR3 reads TGTGCCGGCCGAGTGAAACAGAACACTGAAGCTTTCTTT. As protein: CAGRVKQNTEAFF.

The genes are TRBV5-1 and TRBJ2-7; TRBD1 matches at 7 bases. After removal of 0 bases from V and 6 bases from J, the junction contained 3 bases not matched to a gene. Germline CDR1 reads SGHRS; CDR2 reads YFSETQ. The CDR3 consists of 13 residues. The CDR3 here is CASSLGQGIEQYF. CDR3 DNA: TGCGCCAGCAGCTTGGGACAGGGTATCGAGCAGTACTTC.

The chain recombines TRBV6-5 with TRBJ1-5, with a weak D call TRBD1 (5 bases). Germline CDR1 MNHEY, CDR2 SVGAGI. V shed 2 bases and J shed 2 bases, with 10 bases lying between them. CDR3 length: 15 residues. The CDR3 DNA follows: TGTGCCAGCAGTTACAGCAGGGAGGGCAATCAGCCCCAGCATTTT. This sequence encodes CASSYSREGNQPQHF.

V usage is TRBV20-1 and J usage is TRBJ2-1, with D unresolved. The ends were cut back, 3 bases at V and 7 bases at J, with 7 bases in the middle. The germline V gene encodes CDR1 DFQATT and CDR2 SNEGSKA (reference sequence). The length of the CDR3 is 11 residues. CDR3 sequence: CSARITNEQFF. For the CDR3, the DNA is TGCAGTGCTAGGATTACGAATGAGCAGTTCTTC.

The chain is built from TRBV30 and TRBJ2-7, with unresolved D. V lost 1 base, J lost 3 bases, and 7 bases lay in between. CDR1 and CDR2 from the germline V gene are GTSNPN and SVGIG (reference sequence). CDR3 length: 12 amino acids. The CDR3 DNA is TGTGCCTGGAGTGCTCCAAACTACGAGCAGTACTTC. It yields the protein CAWSAPNYEQYF.

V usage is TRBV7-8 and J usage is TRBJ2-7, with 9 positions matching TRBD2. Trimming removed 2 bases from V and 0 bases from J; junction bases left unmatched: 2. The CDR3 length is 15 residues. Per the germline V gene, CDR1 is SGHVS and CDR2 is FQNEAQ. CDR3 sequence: CASSLLAGTSYEQYF. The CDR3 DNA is TGTGCCAGCAGCTTACTAGCGGGGACCTCCTACGAGCAGTACTTC.

CDR3 loop: CASSYSNRLNTEAFF. CDR3 sequence (DNA): TGTGCCAGCAGTTACTCGAACAGACTGAACACTGAAGCTTTCTTT. The chain employs TRBV6-5 and TRBJ1-1, with unresolved D. The CDR3 is 15 amino acids. Trimming stripped 0 bases from V and 0 bases from J, with 8 bases between. Germline V gene sequence: CDR1 MNHEY, CDR2 SVGAGI.

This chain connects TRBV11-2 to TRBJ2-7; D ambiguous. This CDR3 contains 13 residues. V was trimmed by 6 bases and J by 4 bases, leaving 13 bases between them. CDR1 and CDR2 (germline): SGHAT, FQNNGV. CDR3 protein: CASRAFWSYEQYF. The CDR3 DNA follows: TGTGCCAGCAGGGCCTTCTGGAGTTACGAGCAGTACTTC.

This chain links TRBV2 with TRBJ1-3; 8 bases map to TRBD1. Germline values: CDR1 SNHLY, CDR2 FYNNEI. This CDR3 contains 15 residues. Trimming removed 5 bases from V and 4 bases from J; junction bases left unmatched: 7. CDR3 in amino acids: CASSTDRVLGNTIYF. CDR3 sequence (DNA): TGTGCCAGCAGTACGGACAGGGTTTTAGGAAACACCATATATTTT.

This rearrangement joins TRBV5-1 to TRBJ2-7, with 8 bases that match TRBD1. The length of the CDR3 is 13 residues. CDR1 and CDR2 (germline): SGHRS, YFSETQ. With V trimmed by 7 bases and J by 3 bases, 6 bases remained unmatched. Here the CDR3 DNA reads TGCGCCAGCTCAAGGACAGGGAACTACGAGCAGTACTTC. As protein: CASSRTGNYEQYF.

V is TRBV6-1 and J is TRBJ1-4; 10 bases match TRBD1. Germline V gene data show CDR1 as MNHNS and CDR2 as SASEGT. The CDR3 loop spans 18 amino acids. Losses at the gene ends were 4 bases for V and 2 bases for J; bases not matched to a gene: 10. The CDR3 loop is CASSGDRGLSLTNEKLFF. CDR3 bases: TGTGCCAGCAGTGGGGACAGGGGATTGAGCCTGACTAATGAAAAACTGTTTTTT.

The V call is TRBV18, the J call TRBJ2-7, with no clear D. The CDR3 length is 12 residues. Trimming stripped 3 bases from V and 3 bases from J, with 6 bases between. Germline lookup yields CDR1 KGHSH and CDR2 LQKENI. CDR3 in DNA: TGTGCCAGCTCACCCAATAACTACGAGCAGTACTTC. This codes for CASSPNNYEQYF.